A selection of T cell receptor beta chains follows, all from one sample in a study of blood T cell repertoires in COVID-19. Method: immunoSEQ multiplex PCR; TCRdb's copy keeps in-frame clones and lacks some. The table lists 40,000 or so clones, roughly four fifths of them singletons. Sample: peripheral blood. The receptor source for this set is a man aged 40-49 years with active or convalescent COVID-19. Both conserved end residues are part of each CDR3. The order of the fields is clone size, D gene, J gene, V gene, CDR3 DNA, CDR3 protein. The D gene is left open where the match is weak. For some rows the clone size is stated as once, few or many, or as a class when expanded; others skip it.

>few|TRBD2|TRBJ2-1|TRBV5-1
TGCGCCAGCAGCCATGGGACTAGCGGAACCAATGAGCAGTTCTTC
CASSHGTSGTNEQFF
>NA|NA|TRBJ2-1|TRBV28
TGTGCCAGCGGACCCCCAGCGGGCCGCTCCTACAATGAGCAGTTCTTC
CASGPPAGRSYNEQFF
>NA|TRBD1|TRBJ2-3|TRBV24-1
TGTGCCACCAGTGAAGCTAGCGTGACAGGGGGCGTTCGAAGTGCAGATACGCAGTATTTT
CATSEASVTGGVRSADTQYF
>NA|NA|TRBJ1-2|TRBV30
TGTGCCTGGAGTGACCTGGAGAACTATGGCTACACCTTC
CAWSDLENYGYTF
>NA|TRBD1|TRBJ2-1|TRBV25-1
TGTGCCAGCAGGGGAGACAGGGGCTCAAATGAGCAGTTCTTC
CASRGDRGSNEQFF
>NA|NA|TRBJ2-1|TRBV18
TGTGCCAGCTCACCGGTAGACAGAAAGGGCGATGAGCAGTTCTTC
CASSPVDRKGDEQFF
>NA|TRBD1|TRBJ1-6|TRBV7-3
TGTGCCAGCAGCTCGTCCGGGACAGATAATTCACCCCTCCACTTT
CASSSSGTDNSPLHF
>few|TRBD1|TRBJ1-4|TRBV29-1
TGCAGCGTTGGTTCCCGGGACAGTAATGAAAAACTGTTTTTT
CSVGSRDSNEKLFF
>NA|TRBD1|TRBJ2-2|TRBV6-5
TGTGCCAGCAGGCTGGGACAGGGGGTGGCCGGGGAGCTGTTTTTT
CASRLGQGVAGELFF
>NA|TRBD1|TRBJ2-3|TRBV3-1/TRBV3-2
TGTGCCAGCGGGACAGGGGGTAAAGATACGCAGTATTTT
CASGTGGKDTQYF
>NA|TRBD1|TRBJ1-4|TRBV2
TGTGCCAGCAGGGGCAGGGGGTTGAATGAAAAACTGTTTTTT
CASRGRGLNEKLFF
>NA|TRBD2|TRBJ2-1|TRBV10-3
TGTGCCATCAGTGAGGGGGGGGGTTACAATGAGCAGTTCTTC
CAISEGGGYNEQFF
>NA|NA|TRBJ1-2|TRBV19
TGTGCCAGTAGCCTATACGGTGGACTTCCTGGCTACACCTTC
CASSLYGGLPGYTF
>NA|TRBD1|TRBJ2-5|TRBV5-4
TGTGCCAGCAGCTCCTGGGACAGGGGATACCAAGAGACCCAGTACTTC
CASSSWDRGYQETQYF
>NA|NA|TRBJ1-5|TRBV3-1/TRBV3-2
TGTGCCAGCAGCGCCGGGGGGCAGGGTGGGGGCAATCAGCCCCAGCATTTT
CASSAGGQGGGNQPQHF
>NA|TRBD1|TRBJ2-1|TRBV7-2
TGTGCCAGCAGCTTAGTTGGGACAGGGGGCTACAATGAGCAGTTCTTC
CASSLVGTGGYNEQFF
>NA|TRBD2|TRBJ2-3|TRBV6-2/TRBV6-3
TGTGCCAGCAGTTACGCGCCTAGCGGGGGGGCCGAGCAGTATTTT
CASSYAPSGGAEQYF
>few|NA|TRBJ2-5|TRBV4-1
TGCGCCAGCAGCCAAGAGGTAGAAGAGACCCAGTACTTC
CASSQEVEETQYF
>NA|NA|TRBJ2-7|TRBV6-5
TGTGCCAGCGGGCTCGTGGAGGGCCTTAACGAGCAGTACTTC
CASGLVEGLNEQYF
>NA|NA|TRBJ1-5|TRBV28
TGTGCCAGCAGTTTGAGGTCTGGTCAGCATTTT
CASSLRSGQHF
>NA|NA|TRBJ1-2|TRBV2
TGTGCCAGCTCGTACGGCTATGGCTACACCTTC
CASSYGYGYTF
>NA|TRBD1|TRBJ1-5|TRBV6-5
TGTGCCAGCAGGGCAGAGGGGGCTGTTCAGCCCCAGCATTTT
CASRAEGAVQPQHF
>NA|NA|TRBJ1-1|TRBV5-6
TGTGCCAGCAGCCCCGAACGGGGGTACACTGAAGCTTTCTTT
CASSPERGYTEAFF
>NA|NA|TRBJ2-4|TRBV6-4
TGTGCCAGCAGTGAAGGGCAGGGAAGGAACATTCAGTACTTC
CASSEGQGRNIQYF
>NA|NA|TRBJ1-5|TRBV12-3/TRBV12-4
TGTGCCAGCAGTTTGGGGCCCGGCCAGCCCCAGCATTTT
CASSLGPGQPQHF
>NA|NA|TRBJ2-3|TRBV27
TGTGCCAGCAGTAGGCAGGCTCTTTTTAGCACAGATACGCAGTATTTT
CASSRQALFSTDTQYF
>once|TRBD1|TRBJ1-4|TRBV7-9
TGTGCCAGCAGCCATGGACAGGGGAGGCAAAAACTGTTTTTT
CASSHGQGRQKLFF
>NA|TRBD1|TRBJ1-1|TRBV19
TGTGCCAGTACCCGGGACAGAACTGGGAACACTGAAGCTTTCTTT
CASTRDRTGNTEAFF
>few|NA|TRBJ2-7|TRBV4-1
TGCGCCAGCAGCCAAGATCGAGGCGCCCAGCTAGGATTCTCCTACGAGCAGTACTTC
CASSQDRGAQLGFSYEQYF
>once|NA|TRBJ1-2|TRBV18
TGTGCCAGCTCAATTTCCCGGACAGTCTATGGCTACACCTTC
CASSISRTVYGYTF
>few|NA|TRBJ2-3|TRBV19
TGTGCCAGTAGTATAGCTCGAGCGGGCACAGATACGCAGTATTTT
CASSIARAGTDTQYF
>NA|NA|TRBJ2-5|TRBV24-1
TGTGCCACCAGTGAGAGGGCAAGAGAGACCCAGTACTTC
CATSERARETQYF
>NA|TRBD1|TRBJ1-1|TRBV6-4
TGTGCCAGCAGTCCACGGGTCGGGACAGGGGCCCTGAACACTGAAGCTTTCTTT
CASSPRVGTGALNTEAFF
>NA|NA|TRBJ2-4|TRBV6-5
TGTGCCAGCAGTTACGCTGGGGCGGCCAAAAACATTCAGTACTTC
CASSYAGAAKNIQYF
>once|NA|TRBJ2-7|TRBV12-3/TRBV12-4
TGTGCCAGCAGTCCTCCCGACGGGTACGAGCAGTACTTC
CASSPPDGYEQYF
>few|NA|TRBJ1-4|TRBV7-2
TGTGCCAGCAGCCAAAGAACCAGTAATGAAAAACTGTTTTTT
CASSQRTSNEKLFF
>NA|NA|TRBJ1-2|TRBV27
TGTGCCAGCAGTTTAGTGGCAGACTATGGCTACACCTTC
CASSLVADYGYTF
>NA|NA|TRBJ2-5|TRBV5-6
TGTGCCAGCAGCTCTGGGGCGCAGACCCAGTACTTC
CASSSGAQTQYF
>NA|NA|TRBJ2-2|TRBV7-3
TGTGCCAGCAGCCCAGCCGGGACTTCGAACACCGGGGAGCTGTTTTTT
CASSPAGTSNTGELFF
>NA|NA|TRBJ1-5|TRBV19
TGTGCCAGTAGTAAGGGGAATCAGCCCCAGCATTTT
CASSKGNQPQHF
>few|TRBD1|TRBJ1-2|TRBV7-2
TGTGCCAGCAGCTTGCGACAGGGGGCCTATGGCTACACCTTC
CASSLRQGAYGYTF
>NA|NA|TRBJ1-2|TRBV30
TGTGCCTGGAGTTCGCGTTTCAACTATGGCTACACCTTC
CAWSSRFNYGYTF
>once|TRBD1|TRBJ1-2|TRBV7-3
TGTGCCAGCAGCTCAGGGGGCCGGGACTATGGCTACACCTTC
CASSSGGRDYGYTF
>once|NA|TRBJ1-5|TRBV5-6
TGTGCCAGCAGCCGACAGGTGATGGGGAATCAGCCCCAGCATTTT
CASSRQVMGNQPQHF
>few|TRBD1|TRBJ2-7|TRBV7-9
TGTGCCAGCAGCACCCCGGGACAGGGCTCCTACGAGCAGTACTTC
CASSTPGQGSYEQYF
>NA|NA|TRBJ1-5|TRBV24-1
TGTGCCACCAGTAGCCGAGAAGATCAGCCCCAGCATTTT
CATSSREDQPQHF
>NA|TRBD2|TRBJ2-5|TRBV9
TGTGCCAGCAGCGCGGGACTAGCGGCAGGACAAGAGACCCAGTACTTC
CASSAGLAAGQETQYF
>NA|NA|TRBJ2-2|TRBV2
TGTGCCAGCAGTGTGCGATTAGTGAACACCGGGGAGCTGTTTTTT
CASSVRLVNTGELFF
>NA|NA|TRBJ2-5|TRBV14
TGTGCCAGCAGCCAGGCGGCTCGGCGGGCCCAGTACTTC
CASSQAARRAQYF
>NA|TRBD2|TRBJ2-3|TRBV6-4
TGTGCCAGCAGTGACTCGACTAGCGGGAGCACAGATACGCAGTATTTT
CASSDSTSGSTDTQYF
>NA|NA|TRBJ1-2|TRBV5-1
TGCGCCAGCAGCTTTGACACACTCTTACTCTATGGCTACACCTTC
CASSFDTLLLYGYTF
>NA|TRBD1|TRBJ1-6|TRBV19
TGTGCCAGTAGTGTCGGACAGGGGAAGAATTCACCCCTCCACTTT
CASSVGQGKNSPLHF